What follows describes a single TCR beta chain. Its specificity is unknown. Clones were read by immunoSEQ multiplex PCR, and TCRdb kept only the in-frame ones, dropping some. Of approximately 100,000 clones listed, about 85% are singletons. This entry is derived from a study of OX40 agonist ivuxolimab in advanced cancers. Study-wide background: Treatment received earlier with anti-PD-1, anti-PD-L1 or anti-CTLA-4 agents was allowed, and over 35% had some.

Study observations and caveats: Average numbers of expanded clones were greater in CD8+ T cells than in CD4+.

This CDR3 is 14 amino acids long. CDR1 and CDR2 (germline): SGHRS, YFSETQ. Trimming stripped 0 bases from V and 12 bases from J, with 13 bases between. The rearrangement uses TRBV5-1 and TRBJ2-6; D uncertain. The receptor's source is an adult with an advanced solid tumor such as melanoma, head and neck, liver or kidney cancer. The source material was CD4+ or CD8+ T cells sorted from blood, sampled in a trial of the OX40 agonist ivuxolimab. This CDR3 reads CASSLARQEGVLTF. The CDR3 DNA reads TGCGCCAGCAGCTTGGCTCGGCAGGAAGGCGTCCTGACTTTC.